This is a list of T cell receptor beta chains from one sample in a study of T cell responses to AZD1222 COVID-19 vaccine. The data were produced by immunoSEQ multiplex PCR, yet TCRdb's version contains in-frame clones alone and is incomplete. The table has some 130,000 clones, 80% to 90% seen once; the top ten hold over 7%. The sample was peripheral blood, taken on day 0 of AZD1222 vaccination. These receptors all come from an adult in good health. The CDR3 runs from the conserved cysteine through the conserved F or W. The D gene is left open where the match is weak. Expanded clones are given a class, and other clones once, few, many or no size at all.

j_call	v_call	d_call	clone_size	cdr3_nt	cdr3_aa
TRBJ1-1	TRBV7-9	-	-	TGTGCCAGCAGCTTAGTTGGTTATGAAGCTTTCTTT	CASSLVGYEAFF
TRBJ1-1	TRBV4-2	TRBD1	-	TGTGCCAGCAGCAACCCGGGACAGGGAGGCACTGAAGCTTTCTTT	CASSNPGQGGTEAFF
TRBJ2-2	TRBV29-1	-	-	TGCAGCGTTGAAATCGGGTCGCGGACCGGGGAGCTGTTTTTT	CSVEIGSRTGELFF
TRBJ2-5	TRBV10-2	TRBD2	-	TGCGCCAGCAGTGAGCGGTTCTGGACTAGCGGGGTCGGGACCCAGTACTTC	CASSERFWTSGVGTQYF
TRBJ2-5	TRBV19	-	few	TGTGCCAGTAGTGGACTATTACTAGAGACCCAGTACTTC	CASSGLLLETQYF
TRBJ2-7	TRBV13	TRBD2	-	TGTGCCAGCAGCTTGGGGACTAGCGGGAGACTTATGGACGAGCAGTACTTC	CASSLGTSGRLMDEQYF
TRBJ2-5	TRBV10-2	TRBD2	-	TGCGCCAGCAGTTCGGGACTAGTCCAAGAGACCCAGTACTTC	CASSSGLVQETQYF
TRBJ1-6	TRBV28	TRBD1	-	TGTGCCAGCAGTCCCGCCGACAGGGTTGGAAATTCACCCCTCCACTTT	CASSPADRVGNSPLHF
TRBJ1-1	TRBV4-1	-	-	TGCGCCAGCAGCCACCGACCCTCCGGGACGCTCAACATGAACACTGAAGCTTTCTTT	CASSHRPSGTLNMNTEAFF
TRBJ2-1	TRBV27	TRBD2	-	TGTGCCAGCAGTGCCTCGAGGAGCGGGAGGGCCAATGAGCAGTTCTTC	CASSASRSGRANEQFF
TRBJ1-2	TRBV28	-	-	TGTGCCAGCAGTTCGACTGCGACTGGCTACACCTTC	CASSSTATGYTF
TRBJ1-1	TRBV27	-	-	TGTGCCAGCAGATGGCGGGAGAACACTGAAGCTTTCTTT	CASRWRENTEAFF
TRBJ2-5	TRBV6-1	TRBD2	-	TGTGCCAGCAGTGAAGAGCGGGGAGAGACCCAGTACTTC	CASSEERGETQYF
TRBJ1-6	TRBV7-8	TRBD1	-	TGTGCCAGCAGCGAAATGACAGGGACCTCTTCACCCCTCCACTTT	CASSEMTGTSSPLHF
TRBJ1-4	TRBV30	-	few	TGTGCCTGGGGATTGGGGGCTACGGCTAATGAAAAACTGTTTTTT	CAWGLGATANEKLFF
TRBJ1-1	TRBV5-6	-	-	TGTGCCAGCAGCTTGGGTGATAAACCTGGGGAAGCTTTCTTT	CASSLGDKPGEAFF
TRBJ1-6	TRBV5-1	TRBD1	-	TGCGCCAGCAGCCCCAAACAGGGGGGTAATTCACCCCTCCACTTT	CASSPKQGGNSPLHF
TRBJ2-7	TRBV18	-	-	TGTGCCAGCTCACCACCGGACAACTCCTACGAGCAGTACTTC	CASSPPDNSYEQYF
TRBJ2-7	TRBV2	-	-	TGTGCCAGCAGCCGATTGTACGAGCAGTACTTC	CASSRLYEQYF
TRBJ2-2	TRBV29-1	-	-	TGCAGCGTTGAATGGCCCCATAGGGGCACCGGGGAGCTGTTTTTT	CSVEWPHRGTGELFF
TRBJ2-3	TRBV29-1	-	-	TGCAGCGCACTCGACTCAAGCAGAGATACGCAGTATTTT	CSALDSSRDTQYF
TRBJ1-1	TRBV15	TRBD1	few	TGTGCCACCAGCAGAGATCTGGGACAGGGGAACACTGAAGCTTTCTTT	CATSRDLGQGNTEAFF
TRBJ1-1	TRBV27	-	-	TGTGCCAGCAGTCTGACGGGGGGGAGAGGCACTGAAGCTTTCTTT	CASSLTGGRGTEAFF
TRBJ2-7	TRBV29-1	-	once	TGCAGCGTTGCCCCGAGGGGAATTGCCTACGAGCAGTACTTC	CSVAPRGIAYEQYF
TRBJ2-1	TRBV25-1	-	-	TGTGCCAGCAGTGAATTAGGGAATCGTAGGTTCTTC	CASSELGNRRFF
TRBJ2-1	TRBV3-1/TRBV3-2	TRBD2	-	TGTGCCAGCAGCCAAGATACCGGGACTATCTTCTCCTACAATGAGCAGTTCTTC	CASSQDTGTIFSYNEQFF
TRBJ2-1	TRBV5-4	-	-	TGTGCCAGCAGCTTGAGACGGGGGGCCAGGGATGAGCAGTTCTTC	CASSLRRGARDEQFF
TRBJ1-6	TRBV2	-	once	TGTGCCAGTAGGAACCAGGGGAATTCACCCCTCCACTTT	CASRNQGNSPLHF
TRBJ1-1	TRBV2	-	-	TGTGCCGGCAGCGGACAGATGAACACTGAAGCTTTCTTT	CAGSGQMNTEAFF
TRBJ2-1	TRBV2	TRBD1	once	TGTGCCAGCAGTCTCCTAGGACAGGGGAGCAATGAGCAGTTCTTC	CASSLLGQGSNEQFF
TRBJ2-5	TRBV3-1/TRBV3-2	TRBD1	-	TGTGCCAGCAGTCCGGGGACAGGGAGTTTATTAGAGACCCAGTACTTC	CASSPGTGSLLETQYF
TRBJ1-4	TRBV2	TRBD1	-	TGTGCCAGCAGGGCCGACAGGGCTGAAAAACTGTTTTTT	CASRADRAEKLFF
TRBJ1-6	TRBV28	-	-	TGTGCCAGCAGTTCAGCGGGGGATTCACCCCTCCACTTT	CASSSAGDSPLHF
TRBJ2-7	TRBV9	-	-	TGTGCCAGCAGCGTAGGGGCAGGCGGTTTCGAGCAGTACTTC	CASSVGAGGFEQYF
TRBJ1-3	TRBV6-5	-	-	TGTGCCAGCAGTTACTCTCGGGAAGGAAACACCATATATTTT	CASSYSREGNTIYF
TRBJ2-2	TRBV18	-	-	TGTGCCAGCTCACCAATGACCTCGAACACCGGGGAGCTGTTTTTT	CASSPMTSNTGELFF
TRBJ2-1	TRBV4-2	-	few	TGTGCCAGCAGCCAAGACCTCCACAACTACAATGAGCAGTTCTTC	CASSQDLHNYNEQFF
TRBJ1-2	TRBV27	-	-	TGTGCCAGCAGTGCCCTAACCCCAGGGGCTGGCTACACCTTC	CASSALTPGAGYTF
TRBJ2-1	TRBV6-2/TRBV6-3	TRBD2	-	TGTGCCAGCAGTTACTCGAAGGTAGCGGGAGGGTATGAGCAGTTCTTC	CASSYSKVAGGYEQFF
TRBJ1-5	TRBV30	-	few	TGTGCCTGGAGTGTGGGGTCCAGACAGCCCCAGCATTTT	CAWSVGSRQPQHF
TRBJ2-7	TRBV7-9	TRBD2	-	TGTGCCAGCAGCTGGATGGGACTAGCGGGGGGCTACGAGCAGTACTTC	CASSWMGLAGGYEQYF
TRBJ2-7	TRBV7-6	TRBD1	-	TGTGCCAGCAGCTCAAACAGGGGCAGCGAGCAGTACTTC	CASSSNRGSEQYF
TRBJ1-1	TRBV19	-	-	TGTGCCAGTACTCTCCGACTCGATCCGGTTGGGAACACTGAAGCTTTCTTT	CASTLRLDPVGNTEAFF
TRBJ2-7	TRBV7-2	TRBD2	few	TGTGCCAGCAGCCAGGGACTAGCGGGGGGAACCTACGAGCAGTACTTC	CASSQGLAGGTYEQYF
TRBJ1-5	TRBV6-1	-	-	TGTGCCAGCAGTGAATCGGACCTTAGGGTCCCCCAGCATTTT	CASSESDLRVPQHF
TRBJ1-6	TRBV18	-	once	TGTGCCAGCTCACTGGAGGCAGTGGACTCACCCCTCCACTTT	CASSLEAVDSPLHF
TRBJ2-3	TRBV3-1/TRBV3-2	-	-	TGTGCCAGCAGCATCCGGGTGGATACGCAGTATTTT	CASSIRVDTQYF
TRBJ2-7	TRBV5-4	-	-	TGTGCCAGCAGCTTGGGTCCTCCTTCCTACGAGCAGTACTTC	CASSLGPPSYEQYF
TRBJ1-1	TRBV28	-	-	TGTGCCAGCAGGATGTGGAACGGGGGGTCGAACACTGAAGCTTTCTTT	CASRMWNGGSNTEAFF
TRBJ2-1	TRBV5-1	-	few	TGCGCCAGCAGGTTACAGCTCCCCGGGCAGTTCTTC	CASRLQLPGQFF
TRBJ2-7	TRBV5-6	-	once	TGTGCCTCCTACCAAGCGTCCCTATCCTACGAGCAGTACTTC	CASYQASLSYEQYF
TRBJ1-3	TRBV7-8	TRBD1	-	TGTGCCAGCAGCTTAGTGACAGGGGATGGAAACACCATATATTTT	CASSLVTGDGNTIYF
TRBJ2-2	TRBV5-1	-	-	TGCGCCAGCTCGCTGAGGGCCCAGAACACCGGGGAGCTGTTTTTT	CASSLRAQNTGELFF
TRBJ2-1	TRBV27	TRBD2	-	TGTGCCAGCAGTTTTCTAGCGGGAGCTAATGAGCAGTTCTTC	CASSFLAGANEQFF
TRBJ2-1	TRBV7-9	-	-	TGTGCCAGCAGCTCCCCTGAGAGCCATGAGCAGTTCTTC	CASSSPESHEQFF
TRBJ2-7	TRBV21-1	-	-	TGTGCCAGCAGCCCTCCGGGACTAGCGGGAGGGCCGAAGCTTTACGAGCAGTACTTC	CASSPPGLAGGPKLYEQYF